Described below is a single T cell receptor beta chain sequence and its context. This entry belongs to a study of control samples from healthy donors and cancer patients. TCRdb keeps only in-frame clones here, not all; method: immunoSEQ multiplex PCR. The sample comprises about 85,000 clones, around nine tenths of which are singletons, and roughly 6% rests with the top ten. This receptor was obtained from a man between 45 and 60 years old in good health. The sequenced sample consisted of blood.

CDR3 residues: CASTFRVERLNTEAFF. Here the CDR3 DNA reads TGTGCCAGCACCTTCCGGGTAGAACGGTTGAACACTGAAGCTTTCTTT. V gene TRBV28 combines with J gene TRBJ1-1; D unresolved. In germline, CDR1 is MDHEN, CDR2 SYDVKM. The V end was cut by 7 bases, the J end by 0 bases, with 18 bases between. CDR3 length equals 16 residues.